The rows below give T cell receptor beta chains drawn from one sample of a study of T cells after yellow fever vaccination. Each CDR3 protein is one row after TCRdb ran MiXCR on the 5' RACE reads. Counted here are roughly 170,000 distinct CDR3 sequences, approximately 10% occurring once; the ten biggest clones make up approximately 39%. This specimen consisted of CD8+ T cells sorted from PBMCs, obtained 45 days after the yellow fever booster vaccination. These TCRs come from a man younger than 35 who received the YFV17D yellow fever vaccine. CDR3s include the opening cysteine and the closing phenylalanine or tryptophan. Each record gives: D gene, J gene, V gene, clone size, CDR3 DNA, CDR3 protein. D genes are given only for firm matches. Part of the rows lack a size; the others show once, few, many or a class for expanded clones.

TRBD1 TRBJ1-1 TRBV28 many TGTGCCAGCGGGACAGAAACGAACACTGAAGCTTTCTTT CASGTETNTEAFF
TRBD1 TRBJ2-1 TRBV9 few TGTGCCAGCAGCGTAGGGGGCACAGGGGGCCATGAGCAGTTCTTC CASSVGGTGGHEQFF
TRBD2 TRBJ2-1 TRBV7-8 NA TGTGCCAGCAGCTTAGATCCTAGCGGCAGCTCCTACAATGAGCAGTTCTTC CASSLDPSGSSYNEQFF
TRBD1 TRBJ2-2 TRBV4-1 NA TGCGCCAGCAGCCCGATTCCGGGACAGGGGGCGAACACCGGGGAGCTGTTTTTT CASSPIPGQGANTGELFF
NA TRBJ1-2 TRBV29-1 NA TGCAGCGTTGAGGTACAGGGTCCTAACTATGGCTACACCTTC CSVEVQGPNYGYTF
NA TRBJ1-5 TRBV19 NA TGTGCCAGTAGTTGGGACAAGGGGAGCAATCAGCCCCAGCATTTT CASSWDKGSNQPQHF
TRBD1 TRBJ1-2 TRBV4-3 few TGCGCCAGCAGTCAACAGGGGGCATACTATGGCTACACCTTC CASSQQGAYYGYTF
NA TRBJ2-7 TRBV2 NA TGTGCCAGCAGTATGTACGAGCAGTACTTC CASSMYEQYF
NA TRBJ2-1 TRBV5-1 NA TGCGCCAGCAGCTTGGCCGGGACCGCGAATGAGCAGTTCTTC CASSLAGTANEQFF
NA TRBJ2-6 TRBV7-9 NA TGTGCCAGCAGCCCACCGGCGGTTTCTGGGGCCAACGTCCTGACTTTC CASSPPAVSGANVLTF
NA TRBJ1-4 TRBV5-1 many TGCGCCAGCAGCTTGGGTCCGTCGGGAGATGGGGAAAAACTGTTTTTT CASSLGPSGDGEKLFF
NA TRBJ2-6 TRBV20-1 NA TGCAGTGCCAGACTCGATAGCTCTGGGGCCAACGTCCTGACTTTC CSARLDSSGANVLTF
NA TRBJ2-1 TRBV6-5 few TGTGCCAGCAGTTATCCCGGACCTATAAGCTCCTACAATGAGCAGTTCTTC CASSYPGPISSYNEQFF
NA TRBJ1-5 TRBV12-5 NA TGTGCTAGTGGTTTGTCCAGTTATAGCAATCAGCCCCAGCATTTT CASGLSSYSNQPQHF
TRBD1 TRBJ1-1 TRBV4-1 few TGCGCCAGCAGCCAAGCTTACGACAGGGGATGGAACACTGAAGCTTTCTTT CASSQAYDRGWNTEAFF
NA TRBJ2-1 TRBV6-6 few TGTGCCAGCAGTTACGTAGTCGGGGCTTACAATGAGCAGTTCTTC CASSYVVGAYNEQFF
NA TRBJ1-5 TRBV12-3/TRBV12-4 few TGTGCCAGCAGTTTTATTTATTGGGGGGCTTTCGATAGCAATCAGCCCCAGCATTTT CASSFIYWGAFDSNQPQHF
NA TRBJ2-2 TRBV2 once TGTGCCAGCAGGTTCAGGGTGACCGGGGAGCTGTTTTTT CASRFRVTGELFF
NA TRBJ2-3 TRBV5-4 few TGTGCCAGCAGCGCGGGGGCATACGCAGATACGCAGTATTTT CASSAGAYADTQYF
NA TRBJ2-7 TRBV6-1 NA TGTGCCAGCAGTGAAGCTTGGGCAGAGACCTACGAGCAGTACTTC CASSEAWAETYEQYF
NA TRBJ1-1 TRBV5-1 few TGCGCCAGCAGAACGGACAGGAACACTGAAGCTTTCTTT CASRTDRNTEAFF
NA TRBJ2-1 TRBV5-1 NA TGCGCCAGCAGCTCACCCCTAGGGTATTTCGTTAGGTCCTACAATGAGCAGTTCTTC CASSSPLGYFVRSYNEQFF
TRBD1 TRBJ1-1 TRBV20-1 few TGCAGTGCCAGAGAAATTGGGACAGGGACTGGGACTGAAGCTTTCTTT CSAREIGTGTGTEAFF
NA TRBJ1-1 TRBV24-1 NA TGTGCCACCAGTGATTTGCGTTCGGGGACGGCAGGGTCCTGCCACATGAACACTGAAGCTTTCTTT CATSDLRSGTAGSCHMNTEAFF
NA TRBJ2-7 TRBV5-1 many TGCGCCAGCAGCTGGACTGACAGCGCACCTTTCTACGAGCAGTACTTC CASSWTDSAPFYEQYF